The 26 T cell receptor beta chains listed next were all sequenced from one sample in a study of CD8 T cells in Susac syndrome. Random hexamers were used to reverse transcribe an amount of about 0.5 to 1 ug RNA. Using its own MiXCR run on the immunoSEQ multiplex PCR reads, TCRdb lists one record per CDR3 protein. The data contain 110,000 to 150,000 distinct CDR3 sequences, about 94% of them singletons. The material sequenced was CD4+ T cells from PBMCs. These receptors were collected from a human donor with Susac syndrome.

The chain has TRBV5-1 and TRBJ2-3, with D perhaps being TRBD1 or TRBD2 (5 bases each). The germline V and J ends were trimmed by 5 bases and 0 bases, with 22 bases remaining between them. The CDR3 spans 18 residues. Germline V gene sequence: CDR1 SGHRS, CDR2 YFSETQ. CDR3: CASRGRGPPMGSTDTQYF. CDR3 in DNA: TGCGCCAGCAGGGGTCGGGGACCGCCCATGGGTAGCACAGATACGCAGTATTTT.

The J gene is TRBJ2-1, the V gene TRBV6-6; D unresolved. Germline V lookup: CDR1 MNHNY, CDR2 SVGAGI (reference sequence). Trimming took 7 bases from V and 7 from J, leaving 8 bases between them. This CDR3 comprises 11 residues. The CDR3 loop reads CASTTVNEQFF. The DNA for the CDR3 is TGTGCCAGCACTACCGTGAATGAGCAGTTCTTC.

CDR3: CASRRGANVLTF. CDR3 coding DNA: TGTGCCAGCCGCCGCGGGGCCAACGTCCTGACTTTC. V gene TRBV6-2 or TRBV6-3 combines with J gene TRBJ2-6; no clear D gene. Per germline, CDR1 MNHEY and CDR2 SVGEGT. V was clipped by 8 bases and J by 4 bases, with 6 bases between them. CDR3 length equals 12 residues.

CDR3 loop: CASQAGQGLDYGYTF. The DNA of the CDR3 is TGTGCCAGCCAAGCGGGGCAGGGTTTGGACTATGGCTACACCTTC. V is TRBV7-9 and J is TRBJ1-2, with D maybe TRBD1 (5 bases). This CDR3 has 15 amino acids. CDR1 is SEHNR, CDR2 FQNEAQ, per germline (reference sequence). Trimming took off 8 bases at V and 3 bases at J, with 19 bases between the two ends.

The chain links TRBV18 to TRBJ1-1; unclear D gene. V lost 4 bases to trimming and J lost 4 bases, with 4 bases between them. The CDR3 is 11 residues long. Germline V CDR1 and CDR2: KGHSH, LQKENI. The CDR3 loop is CASSRSTEAFF. DNA of the CDR3: TGTGCCAGCTCACGTAGCACTGAAGCTTTCTTT.

The chain carries TRBV18 and TRBJ2-3; D possibly corresponds to TRBD1 (5 bases). Germline V gene sequence: CDR1 KGHSH, CDR2 LQKENI. V shed 0 bases and J shed 2 bases, with 6 bases lying between them. The CDR3 extends over 14 amino acids. CDR3 region: CASSPPTVTDTQYF. The CDR3 DNA reads as TGTGCCAGCTCACCACCGACAGTCACAGATACGCAGTATTTT.

The chain is built from TRBV4-1 and TRBJ2-1; perhaps TRBD1 as D (6 bases). This CDR3 has 17 amino acids. The V gene's germline CDR1 is MGHRA and CDR2 YSYEKL. Deletions cut 0 bases from V and 5 bases from J, with 17 bases between. The CDR3 nucleotides are TGCGCCAGCAGCCAAGATCAAAGACAGGCGGGCGACAATGAGCAGTTCTTC. This sequence encodes CASSQDQRQAGDNEQFF.

This rearrangement joins TRBV11-1 to TRBJ1-1; D perhaps matches TRBD1 (5 bases). The CDR3 contains 14 residues. Germline CDR1 is SGHAT and CDR2 is FQDESV (reference sequence). V was clipped by 3 bases and J by 1 base, with 9 bases between them. The CDR3 sequence is CASSFLRENTEAFF. The CDR3 bases are TGTGCCAGCAGCTTTCTCAGGGAGAACACTGAAGCTTTCTTT.

The V gene is TRBV7-9, the J gene TRBJ1-4; D is unresolved. Germline assignment: CDR1 SEHNR and CDR2 FQNEAQ (reference sequence). V was shortened by 1 base and J by 7 bases, with 16 bases between the two germline ends. The CDR3 loop spans 16 amino acids. The CDR3 here is CASSLVPGYEGEKLFF. Here the CDR3 DNA reads TGTGCCAGCAGCTTAGTGCCCGGGTACGAAGGTGAAAAACTGTTTTTT.

The rearrangement joins TRBV20-1 to TRBJ1-1; the D is unclear. Germline V CDR1 and CDR2: DFQATT, SNEGSKA (reference sequence). The CDR3 has 13 residues. The CDR3: CIPERQENTEAFF. CDR3 in DNA: TGCATTCCCGAGCGGCAGGAGAACACTGAAGCTTTCTTT.

This chain connects TRBV28 to TRBJ1-1, with 7 bases matching TRBD1. V was pared by 6 bases and J by 0 bases, with 10 bases of the junction left unmatched. Germline values: CDR1 MDHEN, CDR2 SYDVKM. This CDR3 region has 16 residues. This CDR3 reads CASRNGQEGVNTEAFF. The CDR3 region has the DNA TGTGCCAGCAGGAACGGACAGGAGGGTGTGAACACTGAAGCTTTCTTT.

This chain joins TRBV20-1 and TRBJ1-1, with TRBD1 matching over 7 bases. The germline gives CDR1 DFQATT, CDR2 SNEGSKA (reference sequence). J lost 1 base, V lost 2 bases, and 4 bases had no gene match. This CDR3 has 14 amino acids. The DNA for the CDR3 is TGCAGTGCTAGACAGGGACAGAAGAACACTGAAGCTTTCTTT. This codes for CSARQGQKNTEAFF.

The rearrangement joins TRBV9 to TRBJ1-1, with D perhaps matching TRBD1 (6 bases). The V gene's germline CDR1 is SGDLS and CDR2 YYNGEE. The CDR3 has 13 amino acids. Deletions cut 3 bases from V and 4 bases from J, with 10 bases between. CDR3 amino acids: CASSERGGTEAFF. CDR3 nucleotide sequence: TGTGCCAGCAGCGAGAGAGGGGGCACTGAAGCTTTCTTT.

This chain uses TRBV5-1 with TRBJ2-1; the match to TRBD2 covers 13 bases. The CDR3 covers 15 residues. The J segment lost 15 bases and the V segment lost 4 bases, leaving 13 bases of the junction unmatched. CDR1 SGHRS and CDR2 YFSETQ come from the germline V gene. CDR3 in DNA: TGCGCCAGCAGCCCTCAGACTAGCGGGGGGCCCCCGGGGTTCTTC. Its translation is CASSPQTSGGPPGFF.

This chain joins TRBV20-1 and TRBJ2-7; no reliable D call. The CDR3 sequence is 15 residues long. V was shortened by 2 bases and J by 3 bases, with 17 bases between the two germline ends. The germline CDR1 and CDR2 sequences are DFQATT and SNEGSKA (reference sequence). The CDR3 sequence is CSARKWAVKGYEQYF. Here the CDR3 DNA reads TGCAGTGCTAGAAAGTGGGCCGTCAAGGGCTACGAGCAGTACTTC.

The chain is built from TRBV4-2 and TRBJ2-1, with D maybe TRBD2 (6 bases). V lost 1 base, J lost 6 bases, and 16 bases lay in between. The germline V gene has CDR1 LGHNA and CDR2 YNFKEQ. CDR3 length equals 16 residues. The CDR3 DNA reads as TGTGCCAGCAGCCAAGGGGAGGTTTTGGATACCAATGAGCAGTTCTTC. Its translation is CASSQGEVLDTNEQFF.

The chain has TRBV20-1 and TRBJ2-7; 9 bases are shared with TRBD1. The CDR3 contains 14 residues. Germline CDR1 DFQATT, CDR2 SNEGSKA (reference sequence). Trimming at V came to 3 bases and at J to 3 bases, leaving 6 bases not matched to a gene. The DNA of the CDR3 is TGCAGTGCTAGGGAGCCGGGACAGGGCTACGAGCAGTACTTC. Protein sequence: CSAREPGQGYEQYF.

This sequence joins TRBV13 and TRBJ2-7; tentatively, D is TRBD1 (5 bases). The V end lost 1 base, the J end lost 3 bases, and 7 bases lay between the germline ends. The CDR3 runs 13 residues. The germline V gene has CDR1 PRHDT and CDR2 FYEKMQ (reference sequence). As DNA, the CDR3 is TGTGCCAGCAGCTTAGTAGGGGACTACGAGCAGTACTTC. Its protein product is CASSLVGDYEQYF.

The genes are TRBV4-1 and TRBJ1-2; 8 bases agree with TRBD1. The CDR3 loop spans 15 amino acids. The germline CDR1 and CDR2 sequences are MGHRA and YSYEKL. Trimming at V came to 3 bases and at J to 8 bases, leaving 11 bases not matched to a gene. The CDR3 nucleotides are TGCGCCAGCAGCCAGCAAACGGACAGGGCGGGGGGCTACACCTTC. Its protein is CASSQQTDRAGGYTF.

The rearrangement uses TRBV20-1 and TRBJ2-3; 9 nucleotides line up with TRBD1. Germline V CDR1 and CDR2: DFQATT, SNEGSKA (reference sequence). The CDR3 contains 15 residues. The V and J ends lost 6 bases and 4 bases, in that order; junction bases with no gene match: 11. As DNA, the CDR3 is TGCAGTGCCAATACACAGGGGGCGCGACCAGATACGCAGTATTTT. Translated, it gives CSANTQGARPDTQYF.

This sequence joins TRBV12-3 or TRBV12-4 and TRBJ1-6; a weak D match, TRBD1 (6 bases). V was clipped by 7 bases and J by 6 bases, with 10 bases between them. This CDR3 is built from 13 residues. Here the CDR3 DNA reads TGTGCCAGCACCCTACAGGGTAATTCACCCCTCCACTTT. Translating gives CASTLQGNSPLHF.

The chain employs TRBV2 and TRBJ1-2; TRBD1 is a possible D gene (5 bases). Looked up from germline, CDR1 is SNHLY and CDR2 is FYNNEI. CDR3 length equals 13 residues. V gave up 6 bases and J gave up 2 bases, with 10 bases separating them. This CDR3 reads CASRGDANYGYTF. As DNA, the CDR3 is TGTGCCAGCAGGGGGGACGCAAACTATGGCTACACCTTC.

The sample holds one count of this clonotype. The chain links TRBV6-1 to TRBJ1-2, with TRBD1 matching over 7 bases. Trimming at V came to 6 bases and at J to 5 bases, leaving 3 bases not matched to a gene. The CDR3 is 12 residues long. Germline lookup yields CDR1 MNHNS and CDR2 SASEGT. The CDR3 region is CASRDRTYGYTF. The CDR3 coding sequence is TGTGCCAGCAGGGACAGGACTTATGGCTACACCTTC.

The chain employs TRBV12-3 or TRBV12-4 and TRBJ2-1, with D hard to call. The V gene lost 1 base and the J gene lost 14 bases, with 15 bases spanning the gap. The CDR3 sequence is 13 residues long. In DNA, the CDR3 is TGTGCCAGCAGTTTAGATTTAGCCCGGTCGGAGTTCTTC. Encoded protein: CASSLDLARSEFF.

This clonotype was detected only once. V usage is TRBV9 and J usage is TRBJ2-6; D may match TRBD1 or TRBD2 (5 bases each). Germline-derived CDR1 and CDR2 are SGDLS and YYNGEE. The CDR3 is made up of 17 amino acids. The V end lost 3 bases, the J end lost 4 bases, and 17 bases lay between the germline ends. As DNA, the CDR3 is TGTGCCAGCAGCGACGAGGGGAAGCTTAGCGGGGCCAACGTCCTGACTTTC. It is translated as CASSDEGKLSGANVLTF.

V and J are TRBV7-2 and TRBJ1-1; weak D call: TRBD1 (5 bases). Germline lookup yields CDR1 SGHTA and CDR2 FQGNSA. V was shortened by 2 bases and J by 2 bases, with 18 bases between the two germline ends. The CDR3 has 17 amino acids. The CDR3 loop is CASSLRYPIDSNTEAFF. The CDR3 DNA reads as TGTGCCAGCAGCTTACGGTACCCTATCGACAGCAACACTGAAGCTTTCTTT.